This T cell receptor beta chain was obtained from a study of cytomegalovirus exposure and HLA in healthy donors. Germline CDR1 SGHNT, CDR2 YENEEA. V lost 6 bases, J lost 0 bases, and 8 bases lay in between. The CDR3 length is 14 residues. Clones were sequenced by immunoSEQ multiplex PCR, and TCRdb holds only the in-frame ones, with some missing. This table has 100,000 to 150,000 clones, roughly nine tenths appearing once. The chain links TRBV11-3 to TRBJ2-2; no firm D call. Input material: PBMCs. The TCR was taken from a woman between 18 and 29 years old in good health and CMV-seronegative. The CDR3 nucleotides are TGTGCCAGCAGTTCTAGGACGAACACCGGGGAGCTGTTTTTT. It translates to CASSSRTNTGELFF.